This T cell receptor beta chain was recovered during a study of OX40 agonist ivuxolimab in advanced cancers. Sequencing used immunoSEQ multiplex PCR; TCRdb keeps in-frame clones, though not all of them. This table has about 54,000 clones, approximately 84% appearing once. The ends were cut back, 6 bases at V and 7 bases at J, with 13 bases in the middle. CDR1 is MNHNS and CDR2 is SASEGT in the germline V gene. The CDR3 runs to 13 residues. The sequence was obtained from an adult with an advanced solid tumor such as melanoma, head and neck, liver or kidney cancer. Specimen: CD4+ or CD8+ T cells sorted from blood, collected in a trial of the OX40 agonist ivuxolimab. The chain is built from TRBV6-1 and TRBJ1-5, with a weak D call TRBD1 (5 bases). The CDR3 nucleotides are TGTGCCAGCAGAGTCGGACACGAACAGCCCCAGCATTTT. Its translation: CASRVGHEQPQHF.